The rows below give T cell receptor beta chains drawn from one sample of a study of regulatory T cells in long-lasting Graves disease. TCRdb itself ran the multiplex PCR reads through MiXCR, one entry per CDR3 protein. The data show a few hundred thousand distinct CDR3 sequences, about 13% seen once. The same sample was also studied in work on T cells in Graves' hyperthyroidism and ophthalmopathy.

Sequences were derived from peripheral blood mononuclear cells (PBMCs), sampled at new diagnosis, from a patient treated with antithyroid drugs. These receptor sequences come from a man in his thirties or forties with Graves disease. Each CDR3 is given with its conserved first and last residue. The D gene is left open where the match is weak. Size tells how often a clone was seen (once, few, many) or the class of an expanded clone, and some rows leave it out.

v_gene: TRBV7-2; abundance: many; j_gene: TRBJ2-1; d_gene: TRBD2; CDR3aa: CASSRMTSGRAGSYNEQFF; CDR3nt: TGTGCCAGCAGCCGAATGACTAGCGGGAGGGCCGGATCCTACAATGAGCAGTTCTTC
v_gene: TRBV27; abundance: many; j_gene: TRBJ2-5; d_gene: TRBD2; CDR3aa: CASSLLASGSRETQYF; CDR3nt: TGTGCCAGCAGTTTATTGGCTAGCGGGAGTAGGGAGACCCAGTACTTC
v_gene: TRBV2; abundance: many; j_gene: TRBJ1-5; d_gene: -; CDR3aa: CASSEGGGAGQPQHF; CDR3nt: TGTGCCAGCAGTGAAGGGGGAGGGGCAGGGCAGCCCCAGCATTTT
v_gene: TRBV30; abundance: -; j_gene: TRBJ2-5; d_gene: TRBD2; CDR3aa: CAWSKRRTSGQQETQYF; CDR3nt: TGTGCCTGGAGTAAACGACGGACTAGCGGCCAACAAGAGACCCAGTACTTC
v_gene: TRBV7-9; abundance: many; j_gene: TRBJ2-7; d_gene: TRBD2; CDR3aa: CASSLVASGAYEQYF; CDR3nt: TGTGCCAGCAGCTTAGTCGCTAGCGGTGCCTACGAGCAGTACTTC
v_gene: TRBV2; abundance: -; j_gene: TRBJ1-4; d_gene: -; CDR3aa: CASTAGAADEKLFF; CDR3nt: TGTGCCAGCACCGCAGGGGCCGCGGATGAAAAACTGTTTTTT
v_gene: TRBV7-9; abundance: few; j_gene: TRBJ1-3; d_gene: TRBD1; CDR3aa: CASSLAGTGGRLNTIYF; CDR3nt: TGTGCCAGCAGCTTAGCTGGGACAGGGGGAAGGTTGAACACCATATATTTT
v_gene: TRBV18; abundance: medium-sized; j_gene: TRBJ2-3; d_gene: TRBD2; CDR3aa: CASSLSDGTGGGHGDTQYF; CDR3nt: TGTGCCAGCTCACTGTCGGATGGAACGGGAGGAGGTCATGGAGATACGCAGTATTTT
v_gene: TRBV16; abundance: few; j_gene: TRBJ1-3; d_gene: -; CDR3aa: CASSQENGALLSGNTIYF; CDR3nt: TGTGCCAGCAGCCAGGAGAACGGAGCTCTACTCTCTGGAAACACCATATATTTT
v_gene: TRBV12-3/TRBV12-4; abundance: many; j_gene: TRBJ1-4; d_gene: -; CDR3aa: CASSPPSNEGEKLFF; CDR3nt: TGTGCCAGCAGTCCCCCGTCAAACGAGGGTGAAAAACTGTTTTTT
v_gene: TRBV3-1; abundance: many; j_gene: TRBJ2-1; d_gene: -; CDR3aa: CASSQEGFLNNEQFF; CDR3nt: TGTGCCAGCAGCCAAGAGGGCTTTTTAAACAATGAGCAGTTCTTC
v_gene: TRBV7-9; abundance: few; j_gene: TRBJ2-5; d_gene: -; CDR3aa: CASSPRGVGETQYF; CDR3nt: TGTGCCAGCAGCCCCCGCGGGGTAGGGGAGACCCAGTACTTC
v_gene: TRBV6-1; abundance: many; j_gene: TRBJ2-1; d_gene: -; CDR3aa: CASGNEYNEQFF; CDR3nt: TGTGCCAGCGGTAATGAGTACAATGAGCAGTTCTTC
v_gene: TRBV11-3; abundance: -; j_gene: TRBJ2-5; d_gene: -; CDR3aa: CASTRGLETQYF; CDR3nt: TGTGCCAGCACCCGGGGGTTGGAGACCCAGTACTTC
v_gene: TRBV28; abundance: many; j_gene: TRBJ1-4; d_gene: TRBD1; CDR3aa: CASRGTGDGEKLFF; CDR3nt: TGTGCCAGCAGGGGGACAGGGGACGGGGAAAAACTGTTTTTT
v_gene: TRBV12-3/TRBV12-4; abundance: many; j_gene: TRBJ1-2; d_gene: -; CDR3aa: CASSTGNGYTF; CDR3nt: TGTGCCAGCAGTACAGGGAATGGCTACACCTTC
v_gene: TRBV20-1; abundance: many; j_gene: TRBJ1-1; d_gene: -; CDR3aa: CSAQDNTEAFF; CDR3nt: TGCAGTGCTCAAGATAACACTGAAGCTTTCTTT
v_gene: TRBV13; abundance: few; j_gene: TRBJ2-1; d_gene: TRBD2; CDR3aa: CASSWSTSARGNEQFF; CDR3nt: TGTGCCAGCAGCTGGTCGACTAGCGCCAGGGGTAATGAGCAGTTCTTC
v_gene: TRBV2; abundance: -; j_gene: TRBJ2-2; d_gene: -; CDR3aa: CAGSQVLTGHTGELFF; CDR3nt: TGTGCCGGCAGCCAAGTTCTAACGGGACACACCGGGGAGCTGTTTTTT
v_gene: TRBV28; abundance: many; j_gene: TRBJ1-2; d_gene: -; CDR3aa: CGAGRAGLYGYTF; CDR3nt: TGTGGGGCTGGGAGGGCCGGGCTTTATGGCTACACCTTC
v_gene: TRBV5-1; abundance: many; j_gene: TRBJ2-3; d_gene: -; CDR3aa: CASNAEDTQYF; CDR3nt: TGCGCCAGCAATGCGGAAGATACGCAGTATTTT
v_gene: TRBV12-3/TRBV12-4; abundance: -; j_gene: TRBJ2-1; d_gene: -; CDR3aa: CASSTTLGRYNEQFF; CDR3nt: TGTGCCAGCAGCACCACGCTCGGGCGGTACAATGAGCAGTTCTTC
v_gene: TRBV12-3/TRBV12-4; abundance: many; j_gene: TRBJ2-2; d_gene: -; CDR3aa: CASSFKANTGELFF; CDR3nt: TGTGCCAGCAGTTTTAAAGCGAACACCGGGGAGCTGTTTTTT
v_gene: TRBV24-1; abundance: few; j_gene: TRBJ1-5; d_gene: -; CDR3aa: CATSDGPQNQPQHF; CDR3nt: TGTGCCACCAGTGATGGGCCACAGAATCAGCCCCAGCATTTT
v_gene: TRBV19; abundance: -; j_gene: TRBJ2-3; d_gene: TRBD2; CDR3aa: CASSSGSSDTQYF; CDR3nt: TGTGCCAGTAGTAGCGGGAGTTCAGATACGCAGTATTTT
v_gene: TRBV5-1; abundance: many; j_gene: TRBJ1-1; d_gene: -; CDR3aa: CASRPGRGWNTEAFF; CDR3nt: TGCGCCAGCAGGCCCGGCAGGGGTTGGAACACTGAAGCTTTCTTT
v_gene: TRBV10-2; abundance: few; j_gene: TRBJ2-1; d_gene: -; CDR3aa: CASSDIGHYNEQFF; CDR3nt: TGCGCCAGCAGTGACATAGGGCACTACAATGAGCAGTTCTTC
v_gene: TRBV10-2; abundance: -; j_gene: TRBJ2-1; d_gene: -; CDR3aa: CASSDPPATSRNEQFF; CDR3nt: TGCGCCAGCAGTGACCCCCCCGCAACTAGCCGCAATGAGCAGTTCTTC
v_gene: TRBV29-1; abundance: many; j_gene: TRBJ2-3; d_gene: -; CDR3aa: CSVAGTTDTQYF; CDR3nt: TGCAGCGTGGCCGGGACCACAGATACGCAGTATTTT
v_gene: TRBV19; abundance: many; j_gene: TRBJ1-1; d_gene: -; CDR3aa: CASSIGRTEAFF; CDR3nt: TGTGCCAGTAGTATCGGGAGGACTGAAGCTTTCTTT
v_gene: TRBV30; abundance: -; j_gene: TRBJ1-2; d_gene: -; CDR3aa: CAWSEGLVEGGYTF; CDR3nt: TGTGCCTGGAGTGAGGGACTGGTGGAGGGTGGCTACACCTTC
v_gene: TRBV19; abundance: few; j_gene: TRBJ1-5; d_gene: -; CDR3aa: CASSIGGSNQPQHF; CDR3nt: TGTGCCAGTAGTATCGGGGGGAGCAATCAGCCCCAGCATTTT
v_gene: TRBV7-9; abundance: many; j_gene: TRBJ2-1; d_gene: TRBD2; CDR3aa: CASSLTSGWNNEQFF; CDR3nt: TGTGCCAGCAGCTTAACTAGCGGGTGGAACAATGAGCAGTTCTTC
v_gene: TRBV19; abundance: -; j_gene: TRBJ2-5; d_gene: -; CDR3aa: CASNIGGTLGETQYF; CDR3nt: TGTGCCAGTAATATAGGTGGGACGCTAGGTGAGACCCAGTACTTC
v_gene: TRBV24-1; abundance: -; j_gene: TRBJ2-1; d_gene: TRBD1; CDR3aa: CATSRRQGRNEQFF; CDR3nt: TGTGCCACCAGTCGCAGACAGGGTAGGAATGAGCAGTTCTTC
v_gene: TRBV28; abundance: many; j_gene: TRBJ2-3; d_gene: TRBD2; CDR3aa: CASSTSGVLDTQYF; CDR3nt: TGTGCCAGCAGTACTAGCGGGGTCCTCGATACGCAGTATTTT
v_gene: TRBV19; abundance: -; j_gene: TRBJ2-5; d_gene: TRBD1; CDR3aa: CASSTTGGQETQYF; CDR3nt: TGTGCCAGTAGTACGACAGGGGGCCAAGAGACCCAGTACTTC
v_gene: TRBV6-1; abundance: -; j_gene: TRBJ2-3; d_gene: -; CDR3aa: CASSELTDTQYF; CDR3nt: TGTGCCAGCAGTGAACTCACAGATACGCAGTATTTT
v_gene: TRBV19; abundance: -; j_gene: TRBJ1-2; d_gene: -; CDR3aa: CASSHTGTPSGNYGYTF; CDR3nt: TGTGCCAGTAGTCATACGGGCACTCCCAGTGGGAACTATGGCTACACCTTC
v_gene: TRBV20-1; abundance: -; j_gene: TRBJ1-5; d_gene: -; CDR3aa: CSALIPSGGSNQPQHF; CDR3nt: TGCAGTGCTTTGATCCCCTCGGGGGGTAGCAATCAGCCCCAGCATTTT
v_gene: TRBV28; abundance: many; j_gene: TRBJ2-7; d_gene: -; CDR3aa: CASSSGPNYEQYF; CDR3nt: TGTGCCAGCAGTTCGGGACCCAACTACGAGCAGTACTTC
v_gene: TRBV6-2/TRBV6-3; abundance: -; j_gene: TRBJ2-3; d_gene: -; CDR3aa: CASSVDKSTDTQYF; CDR3nt: TGTGCCAGCAGTGTGGACAAAAGCACAGATACGCAGTATTTT
v_gene: TRBV11-1; abundance: many; j_gene: TRBJ2-5; d_gene: -; CDR3aa: CASSVRDSQETQYF; CDR3nt: TGTGCCAGCAGCGTAAGGGACTCGCAAGAGACCCAGTACTTC